This entry describes one T cell receptor beta chain. CDR3 size: 14 residues. Germline V gene lookup returns CDR1 MNHEY and CDR2 SMNVEV (reference sequence). The V gene lost 6 bases and the J gene lost 7 bases, with 17 bases spanning the gap. In the original processing: Using reference gene primer amplification, nucleated cell counts were estimated. This table comes from immunoSEQ multiplex PCR, and its TCRdb copy is limited to in-frame clones, with some not included. V, J and clone size reflect that table, while D and trimming were determined from the DNA. This repertoire shows some 170,000 clones, around 80% found once; its top ten account for approximately 9.9%. These data are taken from a study of blood T cell repertoires in COVID-19. Study overall: COVID-19 samples from acute and convalescent phases originated in the United States, Italy and Spain. In each case, the material was cDNA or gDNA derived from T cells, B-cell-depleted T cells, or PBMCs.

The sequence came from a man aged 60-69 years with active or convalescent COVID-19. Sequences were obtained from peripheral blood. V is TRBV27 and J is TRBJ2-3; maybe TRBD1 (6 bases). The CDR3 nucleotides are TGTGCCAGCAGGCGGGCGGCAGGGGATAATACGCAGTATTTT. This translates into CASRRAAGDNTQYF.